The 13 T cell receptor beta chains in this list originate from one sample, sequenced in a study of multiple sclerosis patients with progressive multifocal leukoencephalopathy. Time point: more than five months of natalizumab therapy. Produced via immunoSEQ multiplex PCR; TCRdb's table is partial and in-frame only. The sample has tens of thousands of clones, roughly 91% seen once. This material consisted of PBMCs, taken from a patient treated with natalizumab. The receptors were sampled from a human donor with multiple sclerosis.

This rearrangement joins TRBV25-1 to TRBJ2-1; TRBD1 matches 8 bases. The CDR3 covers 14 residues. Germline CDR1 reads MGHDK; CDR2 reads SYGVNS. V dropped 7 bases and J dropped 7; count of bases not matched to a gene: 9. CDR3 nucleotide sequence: TGTGCCAGCACCGGACAGGGTAGGGGTAATGAGCAGTTCTTC. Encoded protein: CASTGQGRGNEQFF.

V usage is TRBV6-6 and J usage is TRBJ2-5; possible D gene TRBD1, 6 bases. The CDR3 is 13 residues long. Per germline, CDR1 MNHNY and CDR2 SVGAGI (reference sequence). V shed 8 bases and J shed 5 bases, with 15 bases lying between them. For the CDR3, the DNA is TGTGCCAGCCAATCGGGGCAGGGGGAGACCCAGTACTTC. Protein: CASQSGQGETQYF.

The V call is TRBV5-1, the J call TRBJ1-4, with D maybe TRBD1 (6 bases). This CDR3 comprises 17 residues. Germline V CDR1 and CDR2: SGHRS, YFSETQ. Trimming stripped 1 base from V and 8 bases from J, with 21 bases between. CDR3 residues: CASSLRGRGTSQEKLFF. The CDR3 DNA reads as TGCGCCAGCAGCTTGCGGGGCCGAGGGACATCCCAAGAAAAACTGTTTTTT.

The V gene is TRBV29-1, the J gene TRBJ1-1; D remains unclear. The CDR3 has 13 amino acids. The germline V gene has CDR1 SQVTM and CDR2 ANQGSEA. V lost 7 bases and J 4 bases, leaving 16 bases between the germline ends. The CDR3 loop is CSARKPLGTEAFF. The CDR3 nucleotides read TGCAGCGCAAGGAAACCCCTGGGCACTGAAGCTTTCTTT.

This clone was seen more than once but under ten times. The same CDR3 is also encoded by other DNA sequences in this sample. The CDR3 DNA is TGCGCCAGCAGCTCGGGGGACAGCTACACTGAAGCTTTCTTT. It is translated as CASSSGDSYTEAFF. The chain couples TRBV5-1 to TRBJ1-1, with TRBD1 matching 7 bases. The CDR3 runs to 14 residues. CDR1 SGHRS and CDR2 YFSETQ come from the germline V gene. V trimming: 3 bases; J trimming: 3 bases; junction bases outside the gene matches: 5. Together with reference TRBV5-1 and TRBJ1-1, the CDR3 gives the full variable domain: KAGVTQTPRYLIKTRGQQVTLSCSPISGHRSVSWYQQTPGQGLQFLFEYFSETQRNKGNFPGRFSGRQFSNSRSEMNVSTLELGDSALYLCASSSGDSYTEAFFGQGTRLTVV.

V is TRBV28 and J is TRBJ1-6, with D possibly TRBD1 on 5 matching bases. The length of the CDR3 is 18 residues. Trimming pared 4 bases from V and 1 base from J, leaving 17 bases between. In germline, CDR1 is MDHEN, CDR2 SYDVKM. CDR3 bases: TGTGCCAGCAGTTCACCGTGGGGGGTGGGGTCCTATAATTCACCCCTCCACTTT. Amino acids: CASSSPWGVGSYNSPLHF.

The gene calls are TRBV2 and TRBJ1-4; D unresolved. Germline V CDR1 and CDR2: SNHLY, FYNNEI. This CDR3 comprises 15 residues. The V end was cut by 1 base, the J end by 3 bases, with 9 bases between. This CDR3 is CASSEVGFANEKLFF. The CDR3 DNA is TGTGCCAGCAGTGAAGTAGGATTTGCTAATGAAAAACTGTTTTTT.

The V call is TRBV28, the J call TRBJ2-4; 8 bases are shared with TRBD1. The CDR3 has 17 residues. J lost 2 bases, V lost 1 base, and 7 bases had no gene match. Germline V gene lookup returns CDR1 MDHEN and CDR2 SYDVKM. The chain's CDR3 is CASSLLDYRGTKNIQYF. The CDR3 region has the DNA TGTGCCAGCAGTTTATTAGATTACAGGGGGACCAAAAACATTCAGTACTTC.

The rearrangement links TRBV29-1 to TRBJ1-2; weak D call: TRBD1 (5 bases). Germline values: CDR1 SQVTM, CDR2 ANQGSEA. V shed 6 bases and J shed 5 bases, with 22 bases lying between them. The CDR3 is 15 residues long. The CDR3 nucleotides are TGCAGCGTCACGCCGTTCGCGGGGCGCGGGTATGGCTACACCTTC. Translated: CSVTPFAGRGYGYTF. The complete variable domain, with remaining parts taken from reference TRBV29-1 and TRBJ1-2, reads SAVISQKPSRDICQRGTSLTIQCQVDSQVTMMFWYRQQPGQSLTLIATANQGSEATYESGFVIDKFPISRPNLTFSTLTVSNMSPEDSSIYLCSVTPFAGRGYGYTFGSGTRLTVV.

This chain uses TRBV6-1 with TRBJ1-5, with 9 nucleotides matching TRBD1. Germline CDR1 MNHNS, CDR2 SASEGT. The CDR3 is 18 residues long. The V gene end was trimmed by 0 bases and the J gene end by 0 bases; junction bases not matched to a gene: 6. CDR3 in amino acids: CASSEAWDRDYSNQPQHF. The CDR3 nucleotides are TGTGCCAGCAGTGAAGCGTGGGACAGGGATTATAGCAATCAGCCCCAGCATTTT.

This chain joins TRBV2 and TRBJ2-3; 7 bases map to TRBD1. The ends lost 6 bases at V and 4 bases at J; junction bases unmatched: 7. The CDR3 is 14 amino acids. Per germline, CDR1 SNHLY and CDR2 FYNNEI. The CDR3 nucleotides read TGTGCCAGCAGGAGAGGGGGCGAGGCAGATACGCAGTATTTT. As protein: CASRRGGEADTQYF.

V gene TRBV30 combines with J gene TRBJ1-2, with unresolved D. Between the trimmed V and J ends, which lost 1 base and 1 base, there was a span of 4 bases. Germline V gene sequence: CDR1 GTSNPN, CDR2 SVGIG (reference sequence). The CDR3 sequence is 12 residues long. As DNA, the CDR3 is TGTGCCTGGAGTGGTATTAACTATGGCTACACCTTC. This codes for CAWSGINYGYTF.

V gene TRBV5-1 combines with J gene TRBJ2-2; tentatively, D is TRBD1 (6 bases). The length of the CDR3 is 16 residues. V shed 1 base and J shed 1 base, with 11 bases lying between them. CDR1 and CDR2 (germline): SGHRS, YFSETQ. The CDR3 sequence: CASSLSGAVNTGELFF. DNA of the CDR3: TGCGCCAGCAGCTTGTCAGGGGCGGTGAACACCGGGGAGCTGTTTTTT.